This T cell receptor beta chain is from a study of blood T cell repertoires in COVID-19. For the study at large: T cells, B-cell-depleted T cells, or PBMCs supplied cDNA or gDNA.

The CDR3 runs 15 residues. The germline V gene has CDR1 LGHNA and CDR2 YNFKEQ. V lost 2 bases, J lost 3 bases, and 2 bases stayed unmatched. Clinical history reported by participants formed the basis on which cohorts were assigned. Two negative PCRs, clearance, or symptom resolution had been documented for recovered Cohort 3 donors. Under the authors' procedure: Amplified reference gene primers provided the basis for estimating nucleated cell counts. The assay was immunoSEQ multiplex PCR, and TCRdb's table has in-frame clones only and misses some. V, J and clone size were drawn from that table, and D and trimming were deduced from the DNA. The sample contains a few hundred thousand clones, less than 90% of which appear only once.

The specimen was PBMCs or T cells enriched from blood (not recorded which). J is TRBJ2-2 and V is TRBV4-2, with 8 nucleotides matching TRBD1. The TCR sequence derives from a woman in her forties or fifties who had recovered from COVID-19. The CDR3 nucleotides are TGTGCCAGCAGCCAACAGGGGGCGGACACCGGGGAGCTGTTTTTT. It is translated as CASSQQGADTGELFF.